This T cell receptor beta chain comes out of a study of T cell responses to AZD1222 COVID-19 vaccine. CDR1 SGHTS and CDR2 YDEGEE come from the germline V gene. The germline V and J ends were trimmed by 4 bases and 7 bases, with 9 bases remaining between them. The CDR3 is made up of 11 amino acids. Sequenced by immunoSEQ multiplex PCR; TCRdb stores in-frame clones only, minus some. The sample contains about 140,000 clones, more than 85% of which appear only once. The chain uses TRBV5-8 and TRBJ2-7; weak D call: TRBD2 (6 bases). The starting material was peripheral blood, obtained after recovery from COVID-19. The TCR sequence derives from an adult who had recovered from COVID-19. CDR3 residues: CASSLGGEQYF. For the CDR3, the DNA is TGTGCCAGCAGCCTTGGGGGGGAGCAGTACTTC.